This T cell receptor beta chain was retrieved from a study of vaccination effects on CD4 cells after COVID-19. Across the whole study: Antigen-specific CD4+ T cells were expanded with viral peptide pools in the ViraFEST assay before sequencing.

Some clones are missing from TCRdb's copy, which holds only in-frame ones; the method was immunoSEQ multiplex PCR. The repertoire holds approximately 31,000 clones, with 74% as singletons. It was after more than nine days of culture that CD4+ T cells were isolated. Each participant was given two doses of one vaccine (BNT162b2 or mRNA-1273). Vaccine recipients lacked prior SARS-CoV-2 infection and had negative nucleocapsid antibodies. Concerning this clone itself: Its specificity is unknown.

Germline assignment: CDR1 SGHDT and CDR2 YYEEEE. V shed 1 base and J shed 8 bases, with 16 bases lying between them. The length of the CDR3 is 15 residues. Study observations and caveats: Clones of infection and vaccine origin contracted markedly late after vaccination.

The source of this sequence is a human donor who received a COVID-19 vaccine. The rearrangement links TRBV5-6 to TRBJ2-1; TRBD1 is a possible D gene (6 bases). The sequencing used CD4+ T cells from PBMCs cultured without peptide, collected after COVID-19 vaccination. The CDR3, as DNA: TGTGCCAGCAGCTTGATTGGACAGCCTCAGCATGAGCAGTTCTTC. Protein: CASSLIGQPQHEQFF.